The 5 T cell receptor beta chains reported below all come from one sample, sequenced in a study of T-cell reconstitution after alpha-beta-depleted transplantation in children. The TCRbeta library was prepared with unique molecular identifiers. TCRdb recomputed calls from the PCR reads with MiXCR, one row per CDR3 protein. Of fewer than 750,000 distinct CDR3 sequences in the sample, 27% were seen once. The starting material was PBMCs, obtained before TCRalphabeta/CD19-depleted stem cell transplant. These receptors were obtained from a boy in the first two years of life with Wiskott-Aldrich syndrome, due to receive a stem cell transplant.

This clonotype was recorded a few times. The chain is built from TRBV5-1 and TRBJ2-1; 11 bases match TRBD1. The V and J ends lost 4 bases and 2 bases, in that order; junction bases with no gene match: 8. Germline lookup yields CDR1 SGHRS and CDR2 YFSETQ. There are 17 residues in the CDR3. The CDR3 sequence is CASSPRGGQGAYNEQFF. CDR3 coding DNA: TGCGCCAGCAGCCCCCGAGGGGGACAGGGGGCCTACAATGAGCAGTTCTTC.

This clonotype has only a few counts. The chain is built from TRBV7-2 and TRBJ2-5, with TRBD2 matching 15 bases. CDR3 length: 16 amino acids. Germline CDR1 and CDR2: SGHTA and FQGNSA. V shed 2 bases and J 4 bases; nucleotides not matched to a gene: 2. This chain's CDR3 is CASSLRGLAGGETQYF. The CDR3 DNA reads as TGTGCCAGCAGCTTACGGGGACTAGCGGGAGGAGAGACCCAGTACTTC. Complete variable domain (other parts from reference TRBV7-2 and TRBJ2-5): GAGVSQSPSNKVTEKGKDVELRCDPISGHTALYWYRQSLGQGLEFLIYFQGNSAPDKSGLPSDRFSAERTGGSVSTLTIQRTQQEDSAVYLCASSLRGLAGGETQYFGPGTRLLVL.

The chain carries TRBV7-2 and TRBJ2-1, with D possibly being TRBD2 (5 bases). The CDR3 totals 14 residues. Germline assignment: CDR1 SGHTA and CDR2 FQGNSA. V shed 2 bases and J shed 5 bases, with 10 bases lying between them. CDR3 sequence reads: CASSLSSPDNEQFF. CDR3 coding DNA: TGTGCCAGCAGCTTATCTAGCCCAGACAATGAGCAGTTCTTC.

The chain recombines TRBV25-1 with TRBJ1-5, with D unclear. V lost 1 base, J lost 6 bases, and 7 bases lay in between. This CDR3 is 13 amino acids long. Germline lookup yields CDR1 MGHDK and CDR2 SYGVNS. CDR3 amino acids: CASSEWSGQPQHF. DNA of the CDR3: TGTGCCAGCAGTGAATGGTCGGGTCAGCCCCAGCATTTT. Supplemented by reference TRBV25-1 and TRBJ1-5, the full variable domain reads EADIYQTPRYLVIGTGKKITLECSQTMGHDKMYWYQQDPGMELHLIHYSYGVNSTEKGDLSSESTVSRIRTEHFPLTLESARPSHTSQYLCASSEWSGQPQHFGDGTRLSIL.

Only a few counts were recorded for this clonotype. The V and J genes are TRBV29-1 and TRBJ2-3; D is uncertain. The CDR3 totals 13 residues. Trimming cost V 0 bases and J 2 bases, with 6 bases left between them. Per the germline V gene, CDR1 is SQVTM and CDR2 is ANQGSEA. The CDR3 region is CSVEEPFTDTQYF. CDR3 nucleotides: TGCAGCGTTGAAGAACCCTTCACAGATACGCAGTATTTT.